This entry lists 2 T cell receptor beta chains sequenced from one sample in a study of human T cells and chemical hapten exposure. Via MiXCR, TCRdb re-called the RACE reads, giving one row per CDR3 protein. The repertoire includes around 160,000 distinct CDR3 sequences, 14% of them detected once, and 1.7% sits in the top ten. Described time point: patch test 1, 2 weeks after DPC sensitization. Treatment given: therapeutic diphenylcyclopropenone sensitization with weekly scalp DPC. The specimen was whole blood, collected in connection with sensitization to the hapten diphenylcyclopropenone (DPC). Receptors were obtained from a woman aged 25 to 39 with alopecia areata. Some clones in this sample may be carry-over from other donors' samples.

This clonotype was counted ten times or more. Here the CDR3 DNA reads TGCAGCGTCCAGGGAAGTGGGCAGATAACGCAGTATTTT. Its translation: CSVQGSGQITQYF. The chain couples TRBV29-1 to TRBJ2-3, with D perhaps matching TRBD1 (5 bases). The CDR3 sequence is 13 residues long. The V gene's germline CDR1 is SQVTM and CDR2 ANQGSEA. V was pared by 6 bases and J by 9 bases, with 19 bases between.

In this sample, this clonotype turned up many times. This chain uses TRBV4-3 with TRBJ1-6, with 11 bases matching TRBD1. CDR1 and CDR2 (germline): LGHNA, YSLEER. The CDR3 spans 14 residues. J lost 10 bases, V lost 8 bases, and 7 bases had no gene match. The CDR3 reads CASLWTGGDSPLHF. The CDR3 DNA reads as TGCGCCAGCTTGTGGACAGGGGGCGACTCACCCCTCCACTTT.